This record concerns one T cell receptor (beta chain) sequence. Trimming took 4 bases from V and 3 from J, leaving 10 bases between them. CDR1 is KGHSH, CDR2 LQKENI, per germline. The CDR3 spans 13 residues. Authors' methods: Estimation of nucleated cell counts was performed using reference gene primer amplification. Assay used: immunoSEQ multiplex PCR; TCRdb lists only in-frame clones, some missing. The V and J calls and clone size come from that table; D and trimming were worked out from the DNA. The sample has over 200,000 clones, approximately 90% seen once. The entry originates in a study of blood T cell repertoires in COVID-19. Background on the study: PBMCs, B-cell-depleted T cells, or T cells provided the cDNA or gDNA that made up the material.

Sequencing was performed on peripheral blood. This clonotype was sampled from a woman in her 40s who had recovered from COVID-19. The rearrangement uses TRBV18 and TRBJ2-7; maybe TRBD1 (6 bases). Here the CDR3 DNA reads TGTGCCAGCTCACGGGGGCCAAACTACGAGCAGTACGTC. As protein: CASSRGPNYEQYV.